Following are 7 T cell receptor beta chains from one sample sequenced in a study of T cell changes during pregnancy in multiple sclerosis. The data were produced by immunoSEQ multiplex PCR, yet TCRdb's version contains in-frame clones alone and is incomplete. In the table there are over 60,000 clones, 91% of which are singletons. The sample consisted of peripheral blood, taken in the third trimester of pregnancy. The origin of the receptors is a female donor in good health, enrolled as a control in a pregnancy study.

The V and J genes are TRBV5-6 and TRBJ1-2; no clear D gene. The CDR3 length is 15 residues. Germline CDR1 and CDR2: SGHDT and YYEEEE. Trimming removed 4 bases from V and 4 bases from J, with 17 bases in between. CDR3 DNA: TGTGCCAGCAGCCAGAAGCGGACCCATTTCTATGGCTACACCTTC. It specifies CASSQKRTHFYGYTF.

The V call is TRBV4-3, the J call TRBJ1-1; tentatively, D is TRBD1 (5 bases). This CDR3 region has 15 residues. V lost 1 base, J lost 0 bases, and 9 bases lay in between. In germline, CDR1 is LGHNA, CDR2 YSLEER. CDR3 bases: TGCGCCAGCAGCCAAGTTCAGGACATGAACACTGAAGCTTTCTTT. Translation: CASSQVQDMNTEAFF.

The V gene is TRBV20-1, the J gene TRBJ1-3; D is unresolved. Trimming stripped 7 bases from V and 6 bases from J, with 7 bases between. Germline assignment: CDR1 DFQATT and CDR2 SNEGSKA (reference sequence). This CDR3 region has 10 residues. CDR3 coding DNA: TGCAGTGTGGGCAAAAACACCATATATTTT. Translated: CSVGKNTIYF.

The chain couples TRBV29-1 to TRBJ1-1, with D possibly TRBD1 on 6 matching bases. Germline CDR1 and CDR2: SQVTM and ANQGSEA. V lost 3 bases, J lost 5 bases, and 16 bases lay in between. The CDR3 runs to 14 residues. The CDR3 DNA sequence: TGCAGCGTTGAGGAGCAACAGGGTGGGACTGAAGCTTTCTTT. Translated, it gives CSVEEQQGGTEAFF. Full variable domain (remainder filled in from reference TRBV29-1 and TRBJ1-1): SAVISQKPSRDICQRGTSLTIQCQVDSQVTMMFWYRQQPGQSLTLIATANQGSEATYESGFVIDKFPISRPNLTFSTLTVSNMSPEDSSIYLCSVEEQQGGTEAFFGQGTRLTVV.

V gene TRBV27 combines with J gene TRBJ1-3; no clear D gene. The V and J ends lost 8 bases and 0 bases respectively, with 14 bases between them. The CDR3 totals 15 residues. CDR1 and CDR2 (germline): MNHEY, SMNVEV (reference sequence). The CDR3 sequence: CASSARLSSGNTIYF. CDR3 sequence (DNA): TGTGCCAGCTCCGCGAGACTGAGCTCTGGAAACACCATATATTTT.

This chain links TRBV15 with TRBJ2-3; 16 nucleotides agree with TRBD2. This CDR3 comprises 17 residues. After removal of 3 bases from V and 4 bases from J, the junction contained 4 bases not matched to a gene. Germline V CDR1 and CDR2: LNHNV, YYDKDF (reference sequence). DNA for the CDR3: TGTGCCACCAGCAGGGCGGGACTAGCGGGGGGGCCAGATACGCAGTATTTT. Protein: CATSRAGLAGGPDTQYF.

The chain employs TRBV6-5 and TRBJ1-6; the D gene is possibly TRBD1 (5 bases). Looked up from germline, CDR1 is MNHEY and CDR2 is SVGAGI. Trimming left V 6 bases short and J 14 bases short, with 11 bases between. This CDR3 contains 11 residues. The DNA for the CDR3 is TGTGCCAGCAGAGGGGTAGGGGCCCTCCACTTT. Amino acids: CASRGVGALHF.